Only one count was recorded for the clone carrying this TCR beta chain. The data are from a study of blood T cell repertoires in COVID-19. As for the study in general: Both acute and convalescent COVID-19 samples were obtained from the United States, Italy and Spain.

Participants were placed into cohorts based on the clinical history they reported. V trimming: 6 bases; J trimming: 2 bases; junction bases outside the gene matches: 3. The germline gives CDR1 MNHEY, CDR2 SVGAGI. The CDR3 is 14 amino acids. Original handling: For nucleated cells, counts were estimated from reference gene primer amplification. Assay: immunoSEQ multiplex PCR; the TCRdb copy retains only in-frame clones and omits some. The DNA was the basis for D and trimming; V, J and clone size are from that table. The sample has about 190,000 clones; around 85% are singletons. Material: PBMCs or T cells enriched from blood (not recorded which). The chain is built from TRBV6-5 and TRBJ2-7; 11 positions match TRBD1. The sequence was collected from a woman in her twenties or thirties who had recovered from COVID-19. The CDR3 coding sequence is TGTGCCAGCAGGAGGACAGGGGGCCCCTACGAGCAGTACTTC. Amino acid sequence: CASRRTGGPYEQYF.